This TCR beta chain stems from a study of a mutant IDH1 vaccine in newly diagnosed glioma (dated by TCRdb to about 2021). With respect to the entire study: Of the 32 patients who were treated, 62.5% were male and around 40% were female, and the mean age was about 37 years. For exploratory analyses, roughly 25 treated patients had longitudinal TCRB deep sequencing done wherever samples were available. Prior to enrollment, patients had been given standard therapy consisting of radiotherapy alone, temozolomide alone, or radiochemotherapy with temozolomide, with the combination given to most patients. Peripheral blood samples were drawn at six visits, namely V03 (baseline), V05, V07, V10, V12 and V13.

The research as a whole found: Changes in the top peripheral T cell clonotypes picked up by TCRB sequencing did not appear to be linked to pseudoprogression. It was noted by the authors that analyses of patient blood samples could not be reproduced owing to sample limitations. Immune responses induced by the vaccine were seen in about 93% of patients across multiple MHC alleles. Availability determined which PBMC samples were chosen for TCRB deep sequencing.

Worth noting for this clone: Its antigen has not been determined. No quality values exist for individual bases; no much larger clone is one base distant.

Between the V and J ends, shortened by 7 bases and 5 bases respectively, the junction contains 15 bases. Its CDR3 holds 14 amino acids, cysteine through phenylalanine. The entry retains the CDR3 DNA only, 42 bases that are in frame from base 1. The germline V gene supplies CDR1 SNHLY and CDR2 FYNNEI. Reading the label with the study, this specimen's time point is: baseline, week 1 (first vaccination visit). The treatment or condition label, as the study defines it: pre-vaccination baseline after standard-of-care therapy. Donors had newly diagnosed WHO grade 3 or 4 IDH1-mutant astrocytomas with loss of nuclear ATRX. The samples were drawn from NOA16, a multicentre, single-arm, open-label phase I trial in Germany that tested a mutant IDH1 peptide vaccine in humans for the first time. For immunogenicity testing, the blood drawn at visit V03 was used as the baseline sample. The DNeasy Blood and Tissue Kit was used to extract genomic DNA from EDTA blood for TCRB sequencing.

Library prep was done by the immunoSEQ multiplex PCR assay. Rearranged TCR beta chain sequences were amplified using the hsTCRB Kit according to the manufacturer's protocol. TCRB libraries were sequenced on an Illumina MiSeq. On the authors' methods: The proprietary platform of the kit vendor was used for demultiplexing, trimming and gene mapping. TCRdb limited this immuneACCESS table to in-frame rearrangements with V and J called. A share of clones is missing; checked studies link under half to unresolved V genes, and the rest is unexplained. V, J and clone size are taken as reported in that table, and D and trimming were inferred from the DNA itself. The sample table lists about 66,000 clones, roughly 85% of them with a count of one. Approximately 2.6% of the sample comes from the top ten.

The chain employs TRBV2 and TRBJ1-5; TRBD1 is a possible D gene, resting on 5 matching bases. The sequences come from PBMCs, collected from a glioma patient treated with radiotherapy, temozolomide or both. The source is a man aged 25 to 40 with glioma. This receptor carries the CDR3 CASKEGSGDQPQHF. The nucleotide sequence reads TGTGCCAGCAAGGAGGGGAGCGGCGATCAGCCCCAGCATTTT.